The clone carrying this TCR beta chain was detected only once. Antigen: not known. This sample was taken from a study of human T cells and chemical hapten exposure. Germline CDR1 is SQVTM and CDR2 is ANQGSEA. Deletions cut 7 bases from V and 4 bases from J, with 16 bases between. The length of the CDR3 is 13 residues. Study-wide points: Because they had alopecia, donors may respond immunologically unlike healthy people. The formation of large CDR3 similarity clusters by expanded TCRs significantly exceeded that of controls.

A single record per CDR3 protein comes from TCRdb applying MiXCR to the RACE reads. The repertoire holds more than 150,000 distinct CDR3 sequences, with 24% as singletons. Stated time point: patch test 3, about 24 weeks after DPC sensitization. Treatment given: therapeutic diphenylcyclopropenone sensitization with weekly scalp DPC. Only after blood had been drawn was each patch test applied. This receptor was taken from a woman aged 35 to 49 with alopecia areata. Some clones in this sample may be carry-over from other donors' samples. V and J are TRBV29-1 and TRBJ1-1, with a weak D call TRBD1 (5 bases). The sequences come from whole blood, collected in connection with sensitization to the hapten diphenylcyclopropenone (DPC). The CDR3 DNA sequence: TGCAGCGCCTTAAAATCCGGGGGCACTGAAGCTTTCTTT. It yields the protein CSALKSGGTEAFF.